A single sample gave rise to the 28 T cell receptor beta chains below, sequenced in a study of blood T cells in healthy people across ages. A sample-barcoded 5' primer and a J-beta primer mix were used in a second PCR of roughly 7 to 11 cycles. TCRdb ran MiXCR on the 5' RACE reads and lists one entry per CDR3 protein. There are 800,000 to 950,000 distinct CDR3 sequences in the sample; 36% occur only once, and roughly 13% lies in the top ten. Material: blood. The source of these receptors is a man aged 18 to 30 in good health.

This clonotype was counted only a few times. The chain is built from TRBV7-9 and TRBJ2-3; TRBD2 is a possible D gene (7 bases). CDR3 length: 14 residues. The V and J ends lost 7 bases and 1 base respectively, with 12 bases between them. Per germline, CDR1 SEHNR and CDR2 FQNEAQ (reference sequence). CDR3 loop: CASILGGGTDTQYF. The CDR3 nucleotides are TGTGCCAGCATCCTAGGGGGGGGCACAGATACGCAGTATTTT.

About this clonotype itself: Sequence at one end of the junction differs from germline and may be a read error. The chain joins TRBV5-1 to TRBJ1-1; D is undetermined. Germline V gives CDR1 SGHRS, CDR2 YFSETQ. The CDR3 loop spans 14 amino acids. CDR3 protein: CASSCSPENTEAFF. The CDR3 nucleotides are TGCGCCAGCAGCTGCTCCCCAGAGAACACGGAAGCTTTCTTT.

V and J are TRBV10-3 and TRBJ2-7, with TRBD1 identical over 10 bases. Trimming removed 11 bases from V and 2 bases from J; junction bases left unmatched: 9. CDR1 and CDR2 (germline): ENHRY, SYGVKD. The CDR3 is 14 residues long. The CDR3 DNA reads TGTGCCGCCCACCCGGGACAGGGGACCTACGAGCAGTACTTC. Amino acids: CAAHPGQGTYEQYF.

This clonotype appeared many times. The rearrangement uses TRBV7-2 and TRBJ2-1; 8 bases align to TRBD2. J was trimmed by 1 base and V by 4 bases; bases with no gene match: 3. The CDR3 has 15 amino acids. The germline gives CDR1 SGHTA, CDR2 FQGNSA. CDR3 nucleotides: TGTGCCAGCAGCTGGGGACTAGGTTCCTACAATGAGCAGTTCTTC. As protein: CASSWGLGSYNEQFF.

Only a few counts were recorded for this clonotype. The rearrangement uses TRBV20-1 and TRBJ1-1; 9 nucleotides agree with TRBD1. This CDR3 has 16 residues. Germline assignment: CDR1 DFQATT and CDR2 SNEGSKA (reference sequence). The V and J ends lost 2 bases and 4 bases, in that order; junction bases with no gene match: 11. This chain's CDR3 is CSARPLPGQGATEAFF. The DNA for the CDR3 is TGCAGTGCTAGACCGCTCCCGGGACAGGGCGCCACTGAAGCTTTCTTT.

Only a few counts were recorded for this clonotype. This chain links TRBV2 with TRBJ1-2; 9 bases agree with TRBD1. J was trimmed by 9 bases and V by 4 bases; bases with no gene match: 3. The V gene's germline CDR1 is SNHLY and CDR2 FYNNEI. The CDR3 covers 12 residues. Here the CDR3 reads CASSGQGERYTF. The CDR3 region has the DNA TGTGCCAGCAGTGGACAGGGGGAGCGCTACACCTTC.

A few counts support this clonotype. One base away lies a much larger clone, so this may be a sequencing read error. The V call is TRBV12-3 or TRBV12-4, the J call TRBJ2-5, with 10 bases matching TRBD1. The CDR3 covers 14 residues. Unmatched junction bases numbered 4, after V lost 5 bases and J lost 4 bases. CDR3 in amino acids: CASSGDRGSETQYF. The CDR3 DNA reads TGTGCCAGCAGTGGGGACAGGGGATCAGAGACCCAGTACTTC.

A note on this clonotype: A much bigger clone sits one base away, suggesting this may be a read error. V is TRBV7-9 and J is TRBJ2-5; D not resolved. V lost 0 bases and J 1 base, leaving 9 bases between the germline ends. The germline V gene encodes CDR1 SEHNR and CDR2 FQNEAQ (reference sequence). CDR3 length equals 15 residues. The CDR3 DNA is TGTGCCAGCAGCTTAGCGGTAGCCACCCAAGAGACCCAGTACTTC. This translates into CASSLAVATQETQYF.

This clonotype was counted a few times. The V gene is TRBV5-1, the J gene TRBJ2-3, with TRBD2 matching over 10 bases. This CDR3 is built from 14 residues. Losses at the gene ends were 6 bases for V and 6 bases for J; bases not matched to a gene: 7. CDR1 is SGHRS, CDR2 YFSETQ, per germline. CDR3 amino acids: CASTLAGAGDTQYF. In DNA form, the CDR3 reads TGCGCCAGCACCCTAGCGGGGGCAGGGGATACGCAGTATTTT.

About this clonotype: A much larger clone lies a single base off, so this may be a read error. As the CDR3 is not closed by the conserved phenylalanine or tryptophan, this likely results from a read error. The J gene is TRBJ2-1, the V gene TRBV12-3 or TRBV12-4; tentative D call: TRBD1 (5 bases). The V end was cut by 8 bases, the J end by 8 bases, with 10 bases between. The CDR3 has 11 residues. The CDR3 nucleotides are TGTGCCAGCGGGGCCCTCCATGAGCAGTTCGTC. Amino acid sequence: CASGALHEQFV.

This sequence joins TRBV5-1 and TRBJ1-1; D is perhaps TRBD1 (6 bases). The V end lost 4 bases, the J end lost 4 bases, and 17 bases lay between the germline ends. Germline loops: CDR1 SGHRS, CDR2 YFSETQ. The CDR3 runs 15 residues. The CDR3 nucleotides read TGCGCCAGCAGCCTACTACAGGGTGAAGGCACTGAAGCTTTCTTT. This translates into CASSLLQGEGTEAFF.

This clonotype came up many times. The chain is built from TRBV10-3 and TRBJ2-3; perhaps TRBD2 as D (6 bases). Germline V lookup: CDR1 ENHRY, CDR2 SYGVKD. Between the trimmed V and J ends, which lost 7 bases and 6 bases, there was a span of 17 bases. The CDR3 is 14 residues long. The CDR3 spells CAITSGRGVDTQYF. As DNA, the CDR3 is TGTGCCATCACCTCCGGGAGAGGGGTGGATACGCAGTATTTT.

The gene calls are TRBV4-1 and TRBJ2-6, with D unresolved. CDR1 is MGHRA, CDR2 YSYEKL, per germline. V was clipped by 2 bases and J by 2 bases, with 4 bases between them. The CDR3 is 14 amino acids. The CDR3 protein is CASSQSPGANVLTF. Here the CDR3 DNA reads TGCGCCAGCAGCCAATCCCCTGGGGCCAACGTCCTGACTTTC.

This rearrangement joins TRBV2 to TRBJ1-3; D may be TRBD1 (5 bases). The CDR3 extends over 15 amino acids. The germline V gene has CDR1 SNHLY and CDR2 FYNNEI. V was cut by 9 bases and J by 0 bases, with 15 bases left in between. The CDR3 nucleotides are TGTGCCAGTCGACAACAGGTCCTCTCTGGAAACACCATATATTTT. This gives the protein CASRQQVLSGNTIYF.

The rearrangement joins TRBV4-2 to TRBJ1-5; possibly TRBD1 for D (5 bases). The V gene lost 0 bases and the J gene lost 3 bases, with 21 bases spanning the gap. There are 19 residues in the CDR3. The V gene's germline CDR1 is LGHNA and CDR2 YNFKEQ. The CDR3 region has the DNA TGTGCCAGCAGCCAAGATGGTTGGGGGTACGAGAGCTTCAATCAGCCCCAGCATTTT. The encoded protein is CASSQDGWGYESFNQPQHF.

The genes are TRBV2 and TRBJ2-1; D not certain. V gave up 8 bases and J gave up 13 bases, with 15 bases separating them. There are 11 residues in the CDR3. The germline V gene encodes CDR1 SNHLY and CDR2 FYNNEI. The CDR3 DNA reads TGTGCCAGCGCCCACCAAGAGACCCAGTTCTTC. It yields the protein CASAHQETQFF.

The DNA of the CDR3 is TGTGCCAGGAAGGACCCCCTGAGACATCCTCTCTCTGGGGCCAACGTCCTGACTTTC. Translation gives CARKDPLRHPLSGANVLTF. The J gene is TRBJ2-6, the V gene TRBV27; D not certain. This CDR3 is 19 amino acids long. Germline V gene data show CDR1 as MNHEY and CDR2 as SMNVEV (reference sequence). Trimming cost V 9 bases and J 0 bases, with 24 bases left between them.

The rearrangement uses TRBV12-3 or TRBV12-4 and TRBJ1-1, with 9 bases aligning to TRBD1. The CDR3 sequence is 14 residues long. Trimming at V came to 5 bases and at J to 7 bases, leaving 8 bases not matched to a gene. CDR3 DNA sequence: TGTGCCAGCAGTCTTGTCCCGGGACAGGGTGAAGCTTTCTTT. This sequence encodes CASSLVPGQGEAFF.

There are a few counts of this clonotype. This chain uses TRBV20-1 with TRBJ2-3; tentatively, D is TRBD1 or TRBD2 (5 bases each). Germline assignment: CDR1 DFQATT and CDR2 SNEGSKA (reference sequence). The V end lost 3 bases, the J end lost 3 bases, and 16 bases lay between the germline ends. The CDR3 runs to 15 residues. For the CDR3, the DNA is TGCAGTGCTAGTGAAGGGGACCTACCTACAGATACGCAGTATTTT. This encodes CSASEGDLPTDTQYF.

The chain couples TRBV7-2 to TRBJ1-5; perhaps TRBD1 as D (6 bases). In germline, CDR1 is SGHTA, CDR2 FQGNSA. This CDR3 is 13 amino acids long. V was cut by 3 bases and J by 8 bases, with 11 bases left in between. CDR3 in amino acids: CASSLAEGEPQHF. CDR3 bases: TGTGCCAGCAGCTTGGCCGAGGGGGAGCCCCAGCATTTT.

This clonotype was picked up many times. J is TRBJ2-1 and V is TRBV20-1, with TRBD2 matching 9 bases. Germline lookup yields CDR1 DFQATT and CDR2 SNEGSKA (reference sequence). The trim removed 2 bases at V and 0 bases at J, leaving 5 bases unmatched. This CDR3 spans 16 amino acids. CDR3 region: CSARISSGGSYNEQFF. The CDR3 nucleotides are TGCAGTGCTAGAATAAGTAGCGGGGGCTCCTACAATGAGCAGTTCTTC.

The chain uses TRBV18 and TRBJ2-2, with D tentatively TRBD2 (5 bases). Germline V gene lookup returns CDR1 KGHSH and CDR2 LQKENI. Trimming took off 1 base at V and 4 bases at J, with 13 bases between the two ends. This CDR3 is 16 amino acids long. The CDR3 DNA sequence: TGTGCCAGCTCACCACAAAACACGGGGTTCACCGGGGAGCTGTTTTTT. Its protein product is CASSPQNTGFTGELFF.

This clonotype was detected only a few times. The genes are TRBV7-9 and TRBJ2-1, with 9 bases that match TRBD1. CDR3 length: 13 residues. From germline, CDR1 is SEHNR and CDR2 FQNEAQ (reference sequence). V lost 6 bases to trimming and J lost 8 bases; unmatched junction nucleotides: 5. The CDR3 DNA reads as TGTGCCAGCAGAGGGACAGGGCTGGATGAGCAGTTCTTC. Encoded protein: CASRGTGLDEQFF.

The CDR3 DNA reads as TGTGCCAGCAGTCCACTAGTTTCTTACAATGAGCAGTTCTTC. As protein: CASSPLVSYNEQFF. The J gene is TRBJ2-1, the V gene TRBV7-2; D is perhaps TRBD2 (5 bases). From germline, CDR1 is SGHTA and CDR2 FQGNSA. The CDR3 has 14 residues. V lost 6 bases, J lost 4 bases, and 13 bases lay in between.

The chain couples TRBV3-1 to TRBJ2-7; no firm D call. The CDR3 covers 13 residues. Trimming took off 4 bases at V and 3 bases at J, with 10 bases between the two ends. Germline assignment: CDR1 LGHDT and CDR2 YNNKEL (reference sequence). The CDR3: CASSPHTSYEQYF. The CDR3 region has the DNA TGTGCCAGCAGCCCTCACACGAGCTACGAGCAGTACTTC.

This clonotype showed up many times. The CDR3 is CATSRGLVSTDTQYF. CDR3 bases: TGTGCCACCAGCAGAGGCCTAGTTAGCACAGATACGCAGTATTTT. The chain carries TRBV15 and TRBJ2-3; the D is unclear. CDR1 and CDR2 from the germline V gene are LNHNV and YYDKDF (reference sequence). V was cut by 1 base and J by 0 bases, with 8 bases left in between. The CDR3 has 15 residues.

Concerning this clonotype itself: This may stem from a read error, because a much larger clone lies one nucleotide away. This chain joins TRBV12-3 or TRBV12-4 and TRBJ2-7; 9 nucleotides match TRBD1. The CDR3 contains 19 residues. The V gene end was trimmed by 0 bases and the J gene end by 7 bases; junction bases not matched to a gene: 19. The CDR3 sequence is CASSLALFRTGVQGNEQYF. The CDR3 region has the DNA TGTGCCAGCAGTTTAGCGCTTTTTAGGACAGGGGTACAGGGCAATGAGCAGTACTTC.

Note on this clonotype: Germline and junction disagree at one end, which may indicate a read error. The chain combines TRBV4-3 with TRBJ1-5; D is unresolved. This CDR3 comprises 15 residues. Germline V gene sequence: CDR1 LGHNA, CDR2 YSLEER. This CDR3 reads CAGSQDPDSNQPQHF. The CDR3, as DNA: TGCGCCGGCAGCCAAGACCCGGATAGCAATCAGCCCCAGCATTTT.